This TCR beta chain was found in a study of identical twins. Germline loops: CDR1 DFQATT, CDR2 SNEGSKA (reference sequence). This CDR3 region has 11 residues. The V end was cut by 5 bases, the J end by 8 bases, with 10 bases between. Only healthy Caucasians were included as donors. Study findings and constraints: Twin pairs had excess sharing that was weaker in beta out-of-frame sequences.

In regard to this clonotype: Its target is unknown.

The cDNA had a unique molecular identifier and a template-switch universal primer site. MiXCR, applied by TCRdb to the 5' RACE reads, yields one record per CDR3 protein. Among 350,000 or so distinct CDR3 sequences listed, about 9% were seen once. The clonotype comes from a woman aged 45 to 65 in good health. The chain couples TRBV20-1 to TRBJ2-1; D not resolved. The sample comprised naive T cells sorted from blood. The CDR3 DNA is TGCAGTGCTTCCTCACTTTATGAGCAGTTCTTC. Translation: CSASSLYEQFF.